The rows below give T cell receptor beta chains drawn from one sample of a study of shared clonotypes between healthy human individuals. Some clones are missing from TCRdb's copy, which holds only in-frame ones; the method was immunoSEQ multiplex PCR. This table has millions of clones, more than 80% appearing once. Sample: naive CD4+ T cells sorted from blood. These receptors came from a man between 18 and 35 years old in good health. Both conserved end residues are part of each CDR3. Fields, in order: D gene, V gene, J gene, clone size, CDR3 DNA, CDR3 protein. The D gene is left open where the match is weak. A row's size may be missing; if present it is once, few, many or a size class.

TRBD2	TRBV18	TRBJ2-2	-	TGTGCCAGCTCACCTCTTCGGGGGGACACCGGGGAGCTGTTTTTT	CASSPLRGDTGELFF
TRBD1	TRBV5-1	TRBJ1-4	-	TGCGCCAGCAGCCCCGGACAGGGGGCACCCCCAACTAATGAAAAACTGTTTTTT	CASSPGQGAPPTNEKLFF
TRBD2	TRBV19	TRBJ2-1	-	TGTGCCAGTAGTATGGGGACTAGCGGGACCTACAATGAGCAGTTCTTC	CASSMGTSGTYNEQFF
TRBD2	TRBV7-9	TRBJ2-1	-	TGTGCCAGCAGTTCGTTAGCGGGAGTCGACAATGAGCAGTTCTTC	CASSSLAGVDNEQFF
-	TRBV19	TRBJ2-6	-	TGTGCCAGTAGTATGAGGGGGTTGGCCAACGTCCTGACTTTC	CASSMRGLANVLTF
TRBD2	TRBV12-5	TRBJ2-5	-	TGTGCTAGTGGTTTCGGACTAGCGGGAAATAGGGAGACCCAGTACTTC	CASGFGLAGNRETQYF
TRBD1	TRBV9	TRBJ1-6	-	TGTGCCAGCAGCGCCGGGACAGCCTATTCTAATTCACCCCTCCACTTT	CASSAGTAYSNSPLHF
TRBD1	TRBV18	TRBJ1-4	-	TGTGCCAGCTCACGAGGGGGCGATGGTGAAAAACTGTTTTTT	CASSRGGDGEKLFF
TRBD1	TRBV7-2	TRBJ2-3	-	TGTGCCAGCAGCCTAGAGGGGACCAGGGGGGATACGCAGTATTTT	CASSLEGTRGDTQYF
TRBD2	TRBV4-3	TRBJ2-3	-	TGCGCCAGCAGCCAAGATCATACTAGCGGAAGCACAGATACGCAGTATTTT	CASSQDHTSGSTDTQYF
-	TRBV19	TRBJ2-7	-	TGTGCCAGTAGTATAAACTTCCCGAGCTCCTACGAGCAGTACTTC	CASSINFPSSYEQYF
-	TRBV28	TRBJ2-3	-	TGTGCCAGCAGTTTAGTACAGGGCACGCCATCTAGCACAGATACGCAGTATTTT	CASSLVQGTPSSTDTQYF
-	TRBV6-5	TRBJ2-1	-	TGTGCCAGCATTCCCGAGGGTAGGGGCCTCAATGAGCAGTTCTTC	CASIPEGRGLNEQFF
TRBD2	TRBV2	TRBJ2-5	-	TGTGCCAGCAGCACTAGCGGGGGGCAAGAGACCCAGTACTTC	CASSTSGGQETQYF
-	TRBV28	TRBJ2-3	-	TGTGCCAGCAGTTTAGATGGGAATCCCACAGATACGCAGTATTTT	CASSLDGNPTDTQYF
-	TRBV7-2	TRBJ2-1	-	TGTGCCAGCAGCAAGGTCCTTTTGGATGAGCAGTTCTTC	CASSKVLLDEQFF
-	TRBV6-1	TRBJ1-5	-	TGTGCCAGCAGTGGAGCCCAGAGCTTTGGCAATCAGCCCCAGCATTTT	CASSGAQSFGNQPQHF
-	TRBV28	TRBJ1-5	-	TGTGCCAGCAGCCCCCCCAGGGATAATAGCAATCAGCCCCAGCATTTT	CASSPPRDNSNQPQHF
-	TRBV30	TRBJ1-4	-	TGTGCCTGGGCGGGACGGATTAATGAAAAACTGTTTTTT	CAWAGRINEKLFF
-	TRBV21-1	TRBJ2-7	-	TGTGCCAGCAGCAAAGTGAGGCCTGAACCGACTAGCGGGAGGTCCTACGAGCAGTACTTC	CASSKVRPEPTSGRSYEQYF
TRBD1	TRBV6-5	TRBJ2-7	-	TGTGCCAGCAGTTATATGGACAGGGGTCGCGAGCAGTACTTC	CASSYMDRGREQYF
-	TRBV6-6	TRBJ2-3	-	TGTGCCAGCAGATGGGAGTCGGGCACAGATACGCAGTATTTT	CASRWESGTDTQYF
-	TRBV5-1	TRBJ2-7	once	TGCGCCAGCAGCTTCTCAACAGGGGCGGGGGTCGAGCAGTACTTC	CASSFSTGAGVEQYF
TRBD2	TRBV15	TRBJ2-4	-	TGTGCCACCAGCAGAGAGAAGGCTAGCGGGGGGTCTGGAGCCAAAAACATTCAGTACTTC	CATSREKASGGSGAKNIQYF
-	TRBV7-9	TRBJ2-1	-	TGTGCCAGCACCGGACGTAGGGGCGGAAAAAAGCCCCATGAGCAGTTCTTC	CASTGRRGGKKPHEQFF
-	TRBV28	TRBJ1-2	few	TGTGCCAGCTCTGGAGCTAACTATGGCTACACCTTC	CASSGANYGYTF
TRBD1	TRBV7-2	TRBJ1-4	-	TGTGCCAGCAGCTTGGACAGGGATCTGGTTGAAAAACTGTTTTTT	CASSLDRDLVEKLFF
-	TRBV21-1	TRBJ2-7	-	TGTGCCAGCAGCAAATACCCCCTGCCTAGAATCTCCTCCTACGAGCAGTACTTC	CASSKYPLPRISSYEQYF
-	TRBV6-5	TRBJ2-1	-	TGTGCCAGCAGCCGAAGCTTTACGGTCTACAATGAGCAGTTCTTC	CASSRSFTVYNEQFF
-	TRBV7-2	TRBJ2-2	-	TGTGCCAGCAGCTTCCCTTATTCGGGGCTAAACACCGGGGAGCTGTTTTTT	CASSFPYSGLNTGELFF
-	TRBV5-1	TRBJ2-5	-	TGCGCCAGCAGCGGAAGTTTCGGGACGGTTAAAGAGACCCAGTACTTC	CASSGSFGTVKETQYF
TRBD2	TRBV30	TRBJ2-1	-	TGTGCCTCCCACCCTAGCGGGAGATATTACAATGAGCAGTTCTTC	CASHPSGRYYNEQFF
TRBD1	TRBV9	TRBJ2-2	-	TGTGCCAGCAGCGTAGCGCCGGGGGGACAGGGCACGAACACCGGGGAGCTGTTTTTT	CASSVAPGGQGTNTGELFF
TRBD1	TRBV2	TRBJ2-7	-	TGTGCCAGCAGACGATTAGGGTGGGGACAGGGGGAAAACTACGAGCAGTACTTC	CASRRLGWGQGENYEQYF
TRBD1	TRBV5-1	TRBJ1-2	once	TGCGCCAGCAGCTCGTGGACAGGTCCTGGGTATGGCTACACCTTC	CASSSWTGPGYGYTF
TRBD1	TRBV5-1	TRBJ2-6	-	TGCGCCAGCAGCACGGCGACAGGGCTGGGGGCCAACGTCCTGACTTTC	CASSTATGLGANVLTF
-	TRBV9	TRBJ2-1	-	TGTGCCAGCAGCGTAAGGACTCTCGGCGATGAGCAGTTCTTC	CASSVRTLGDEQFF
TRBD2	TRBV7-8	TRBJ2-7	-	TGTGCCAGCAGCTTACCAGATAGCGGGAGGTCCTACGAGCAGTACTTC	CASSLPDSGRSYEQYF
-	TRBV19	TRBJ1-1	-	TGTGCCACCAAAGTAACGGGGGGACGGAACACTGAAGCTTTCTTT	CATKVTGGRNTEAFF